This TCR beta chain is drawn from a study of metastatic and nonmetastatic thyroid tumors. Findings of the study overall: The reported finding was significantly higher TCR beta diversity in malignant thyroid tumors relative to benign nodules, in blood and tumor.

Using MiXCR, TCRdb re-called clones from the PCR reads. Among approximately 25,000 clones, more than 25% were seen once, and the ten largest hold around 16%. CDR1 and CDR2 from the germline V gene are LGHDT and YNNKEL (reference sequence). The CDR3 spans 12 residues. The ends were cut back, 7 bases at V and 4 bases at J, with 10 bases in the middle. Thyroid surgery was preceded by no treatment in any patient. This clone has ten or more counts. The target antigen is unknown. The sample carries other DNA sequences with the same CDR3. Sequences were obtained from blood. This rearrangement joins TRBV3-1 to TRBJ1-1; D not certain. The clonotype comes from a male donor with papillary thyroid cancer or a benign thyroid nodule (not recorded which). Some clones in this sample may be carry-over from other donors' samples. DNA of the CDR3: TGTGCCAGCAACTCAGTCGGCACTGAAGCTTTCTTT. It translates to CASNSVGTEAFF.